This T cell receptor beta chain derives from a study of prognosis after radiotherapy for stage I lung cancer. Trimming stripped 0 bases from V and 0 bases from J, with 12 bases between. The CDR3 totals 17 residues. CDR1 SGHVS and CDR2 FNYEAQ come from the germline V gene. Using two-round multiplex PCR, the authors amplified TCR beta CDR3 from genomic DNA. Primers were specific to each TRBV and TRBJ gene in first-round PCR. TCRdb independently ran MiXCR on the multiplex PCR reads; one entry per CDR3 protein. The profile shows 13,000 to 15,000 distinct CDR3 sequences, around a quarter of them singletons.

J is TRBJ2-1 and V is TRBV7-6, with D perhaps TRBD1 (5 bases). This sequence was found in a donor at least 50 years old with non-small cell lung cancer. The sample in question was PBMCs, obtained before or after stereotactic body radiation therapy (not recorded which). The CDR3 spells CASSLAQGMNSYNEQFF. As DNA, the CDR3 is TGTGCCAGCAGCTTAGCGCAGGGAATGAACTCCTACAATGAGCAGTTCTTC.